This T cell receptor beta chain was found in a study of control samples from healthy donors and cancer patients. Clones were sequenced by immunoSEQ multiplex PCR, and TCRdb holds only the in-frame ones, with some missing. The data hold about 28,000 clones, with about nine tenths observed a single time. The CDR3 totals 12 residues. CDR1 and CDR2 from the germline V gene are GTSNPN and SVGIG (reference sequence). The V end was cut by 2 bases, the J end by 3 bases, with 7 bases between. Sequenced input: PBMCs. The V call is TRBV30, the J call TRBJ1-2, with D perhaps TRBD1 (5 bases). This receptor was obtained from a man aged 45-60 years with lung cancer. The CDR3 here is CAWSTGDYGYTF. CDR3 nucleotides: TGTGCCTGGAGTACGGGGGACTATGGCTACACCTTC.